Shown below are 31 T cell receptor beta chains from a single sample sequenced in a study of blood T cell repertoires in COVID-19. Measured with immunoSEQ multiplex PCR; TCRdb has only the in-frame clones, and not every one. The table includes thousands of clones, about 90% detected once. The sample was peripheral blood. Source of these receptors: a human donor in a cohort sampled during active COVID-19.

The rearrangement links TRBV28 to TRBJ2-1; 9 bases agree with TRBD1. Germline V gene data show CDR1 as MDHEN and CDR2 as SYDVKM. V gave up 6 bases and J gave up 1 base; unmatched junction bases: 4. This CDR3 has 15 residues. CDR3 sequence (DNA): TGTGCCAGCAGCACTGACAGGGGGTCCTACAATGAGCAGTTCTTC. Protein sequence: CASSTDRGSYNEQFF.

The CDR3 protein is CSALSGGTGELFF. The CDR3 bases are TGCAGCGCCCTCTCAGGGGGCACCGGGGAGCTGTTTTTT. The chain has TRBV29-1 and TRBJ2-2; 7 nucleotides agree with TRBD1. Germline CDR1 reads SQVTM; CDR2 reads ANQGSEA. The CDR3 has 13 amino acids. With 7 bases clipped from V and 4 bases from J, the junction kept 6 bases outside the gene matches.

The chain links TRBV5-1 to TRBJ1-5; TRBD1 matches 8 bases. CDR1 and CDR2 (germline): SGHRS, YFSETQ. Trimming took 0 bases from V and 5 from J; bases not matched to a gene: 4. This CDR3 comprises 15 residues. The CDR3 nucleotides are TGCGCCAGCAGCTTGGGGGGGACAGGTTATCAGCCCCAGCATTTT. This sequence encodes CASSLGGTGYQPQHF.

Here the CDR3 reads CAISAAKAPGLAEPYEQYF. The CDR3 region has the DNA TGTGCCATCAGTGCGGCCAAGGCCCCGGGACTAGCGGAGCCCTACGAGCAGTACTTC. This chain joins TRBV10-3 and TRBJ2-7, with 11 bases aligning to TRBD2. Trimming cost V 4 bases and J 2 bases; bases outside gene matches: 16. Germline V gene lookup returns CDR1 ENHRY and CDR2 SYGVKD. The CDR3 totals 19 residues.

For the CDR3, the DNA is TGCGGGACTAGCTCTTACAATGAGCAGTTCTTC. Encoded protein: CGTSSYNEQFF. This chain uses TRBV20-1 with TRBJ2-1; 9 bases map to TRBD2. CDR3 length equals 11 residues. The germline V gene encodes CDR1 DFQATT and CDR2 SNEGSKA (reference sequence).

CDR3 residues: CASSQGRHTDTQYF. CDR3 sequence (DNA): TGTGCCAGCAGCCAGGGCAGGCACACAGATACGCAGTATTTT. The chain couples TRBV14 to TRBJ2-3; unclear D gene. The CDR3 sequence is 14 residues long. V shed 3 bases and J shed 2 bases, with 9 bases lying between them. Germline assignment: CDR1 SGHDN and CDR2 FVKESK.

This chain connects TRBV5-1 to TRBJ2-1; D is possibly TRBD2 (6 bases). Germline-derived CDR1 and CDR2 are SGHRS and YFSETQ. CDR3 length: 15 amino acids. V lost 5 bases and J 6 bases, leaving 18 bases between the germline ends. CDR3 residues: CASRPQAIGGNEQFF. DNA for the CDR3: TGCGCCAGCAGGCCACAGGCGATCGGGGGCAATGAGCAGTTCTTC.

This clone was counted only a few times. CDR3 bases: TGTGCCAGCAGCTTATGGGGGATAGACAGGATCTATGGCTACACCTTC. It encodes CASSLWGIDRIYGYTF. The chain recombines TRBV7-9 with TRBJ1-2; the D gene is possibly TRBD1 (6 bases). There are 16 residues in the CDR3. Trimming pared 2 bases from V and 4 bases from J, leaving 17 bases between. Germline CDR1 SEHNR, CDR2 FQNEAQ (reference sequence).

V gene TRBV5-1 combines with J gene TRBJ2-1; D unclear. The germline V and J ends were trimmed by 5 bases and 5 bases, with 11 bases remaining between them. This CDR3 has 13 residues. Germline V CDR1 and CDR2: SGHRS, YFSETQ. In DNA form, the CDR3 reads TGCGCCAGCAGAATGAACAATCACAATGAGCAGTTCTTC. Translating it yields CASRMNNHNEQFF. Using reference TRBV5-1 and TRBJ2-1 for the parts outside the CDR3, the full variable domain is KAGVTQTPRYLIKTRGQQVTLSCSPISGHRSVSWYQQTPGQGLQFLFEYFSETQRNKGNFPGRFSGRQFSNSRSEMNVSTLELGDSALYLCASRMNNHNEQFFGPGTRLTVL.

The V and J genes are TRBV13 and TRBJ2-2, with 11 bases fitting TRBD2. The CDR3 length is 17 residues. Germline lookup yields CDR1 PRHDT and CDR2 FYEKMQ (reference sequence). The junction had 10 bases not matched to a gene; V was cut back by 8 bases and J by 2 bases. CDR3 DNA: TGTGCCAGCGGCGGGGTAGCGGGAGGGCCTAACACCGGGGAGCTGTTTTTT. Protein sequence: CASGGVAGGPNTGELFF.

CDR3 residues: CASSPTLGQMNTEAFF. In nucleotides, the CDR3 is TGTGCCAGCAGCCCAACACTGGGACAGATGAACACTGAAGCTTTCTTT. The chain joins TRBV3-1 (or the pseudogene TRBV3-2) to TRBJ1-1, with 7 bases fitting TRBD1. V lost 4 bases and J lost 0; bases outside the gene matches: 8. Per the germline V gene, CDR1 is LGHDT and CDR2 is YNNKEL (reference sequence). This CDR3 contains 16 residues.

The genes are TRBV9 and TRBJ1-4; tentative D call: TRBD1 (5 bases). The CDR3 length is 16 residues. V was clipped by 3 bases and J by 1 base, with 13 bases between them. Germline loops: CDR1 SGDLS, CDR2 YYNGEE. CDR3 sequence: CASSASGGRTNEKLFF. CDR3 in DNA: TGTGCCAGCAGCGCCTCCGGGGGGAGAACTAATGAAAAACTGTTTTTT.

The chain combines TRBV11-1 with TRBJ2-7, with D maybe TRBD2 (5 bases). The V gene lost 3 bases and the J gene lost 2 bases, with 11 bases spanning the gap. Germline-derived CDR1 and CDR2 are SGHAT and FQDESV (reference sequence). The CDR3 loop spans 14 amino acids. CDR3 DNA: TGTGCCAGCAGCTTTAAAGAGGGCCCCTACGAGCAGTACTTC. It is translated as CASSFKEGPYEQYF.

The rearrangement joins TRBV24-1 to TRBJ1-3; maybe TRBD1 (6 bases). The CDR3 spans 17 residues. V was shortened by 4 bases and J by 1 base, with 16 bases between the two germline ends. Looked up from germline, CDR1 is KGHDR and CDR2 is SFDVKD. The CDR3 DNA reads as TGTGCCACCAGTGAAAGCCAGGGGAGAGAGTCTGGAAACACCATATATTTT. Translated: CATSESQGRESGNTIYF.

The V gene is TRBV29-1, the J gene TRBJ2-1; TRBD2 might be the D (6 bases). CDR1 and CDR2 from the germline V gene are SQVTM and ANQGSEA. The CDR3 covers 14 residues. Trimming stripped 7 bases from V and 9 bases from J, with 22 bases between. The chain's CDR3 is CSGQSRGGAGEQFF. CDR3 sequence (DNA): TGCAGCGGTCAAAGTAGAGGAGGGGCCGGTGAGCAGTTCTTC.

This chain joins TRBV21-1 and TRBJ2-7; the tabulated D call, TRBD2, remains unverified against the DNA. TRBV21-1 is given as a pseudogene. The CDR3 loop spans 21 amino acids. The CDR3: CASSKDGQDFSPNSKTYEQYF. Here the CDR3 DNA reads TGTGCCAGCAGCAAAGACGGCCAGGACTTTTCACCTAATAGCAAGACCTACGAGCAGTACTTC.

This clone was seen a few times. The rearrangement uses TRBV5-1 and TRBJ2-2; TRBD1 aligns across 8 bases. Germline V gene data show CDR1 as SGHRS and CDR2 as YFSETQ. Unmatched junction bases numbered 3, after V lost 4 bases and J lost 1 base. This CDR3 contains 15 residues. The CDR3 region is CASSPGQGNTGELFF. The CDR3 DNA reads TGCGCCAGCAGCCCCGGACAGGGGAACACCGGGGAGCTGTTTTTT.

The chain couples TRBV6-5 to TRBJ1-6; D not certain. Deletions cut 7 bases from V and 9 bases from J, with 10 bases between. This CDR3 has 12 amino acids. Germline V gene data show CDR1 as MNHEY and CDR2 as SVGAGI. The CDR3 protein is CASNIRGSPLHF. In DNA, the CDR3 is TGTGCCAGCAACATCAGAGGTTCACCCCTCCACTTT.

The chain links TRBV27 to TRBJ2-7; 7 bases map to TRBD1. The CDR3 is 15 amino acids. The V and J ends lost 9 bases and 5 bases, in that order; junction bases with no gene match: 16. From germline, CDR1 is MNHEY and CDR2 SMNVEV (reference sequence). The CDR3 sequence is CASHMTGSFLHEQYF. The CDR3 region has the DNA TGTGCCAGTCACATGACAGGGAGTTTCCTCCACGAGCAGTACTTC.

CDR3 nucleotides: TGTGCCAGCTCACCACAGACCCTAGCGGGAGGGAGATACGAGCAGTACTTC. It encodes CASSPQTLAGGRYEQYF. The chain links TRBV18 to TRBJ2-7; 12 nucleotides match TRBD2. The germline V gene encodes CDR1 KGHSH and CDR2 LQKENI. V dropped 1 base and J dropped 4; count of bases not matched to a gene: 8. The CDR3 totals 17 residues.

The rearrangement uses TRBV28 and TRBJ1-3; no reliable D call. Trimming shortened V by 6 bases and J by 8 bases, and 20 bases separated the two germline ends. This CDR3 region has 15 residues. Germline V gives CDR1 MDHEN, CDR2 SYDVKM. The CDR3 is CASSPLGVERDTIYF. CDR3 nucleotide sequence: TGTGCCAGCAGCCCTCTCGGGGTGGAGAGGGACACCATATATTTT.

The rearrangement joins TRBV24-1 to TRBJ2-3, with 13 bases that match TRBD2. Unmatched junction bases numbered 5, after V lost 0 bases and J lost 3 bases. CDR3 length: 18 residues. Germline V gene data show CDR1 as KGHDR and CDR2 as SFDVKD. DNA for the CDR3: TGTGCCACCAGTGATTTGCTAGGACTAGCGGGAGATACAGATACGCAGTATTTT. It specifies CATSDLLGLAGDTDTQYF.

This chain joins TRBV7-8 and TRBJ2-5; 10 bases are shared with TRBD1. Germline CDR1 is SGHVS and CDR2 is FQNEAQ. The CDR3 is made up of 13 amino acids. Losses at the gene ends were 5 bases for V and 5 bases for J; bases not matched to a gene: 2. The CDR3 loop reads CASSRDRGETQYF. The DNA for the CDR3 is TGTGCCAGCAGCCGGGACAGGGGCGAGACCCAGTACTTC.

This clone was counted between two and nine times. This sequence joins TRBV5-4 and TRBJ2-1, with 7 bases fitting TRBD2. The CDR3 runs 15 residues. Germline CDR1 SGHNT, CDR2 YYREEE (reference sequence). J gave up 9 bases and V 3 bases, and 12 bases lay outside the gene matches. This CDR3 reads CASSSKRGNPGEQFF. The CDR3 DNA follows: TGTGCCAGCAGCTCTAAGCGGGGTAACCCCGGTGAGCAGTTCTTC.

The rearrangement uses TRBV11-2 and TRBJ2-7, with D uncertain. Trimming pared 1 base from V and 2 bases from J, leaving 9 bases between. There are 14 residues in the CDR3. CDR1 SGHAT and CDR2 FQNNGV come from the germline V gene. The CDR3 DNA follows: TGTGCCAGCAGCTTAGGGGCAGGTGCCTACGAGCAGTACTTC. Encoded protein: CASSLGAGAYEQYF.

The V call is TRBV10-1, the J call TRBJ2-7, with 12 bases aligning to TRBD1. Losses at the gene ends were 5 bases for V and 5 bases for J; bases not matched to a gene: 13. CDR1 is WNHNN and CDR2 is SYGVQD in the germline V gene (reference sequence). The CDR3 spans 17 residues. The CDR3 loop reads CASSRFGTGGLGHEQYF. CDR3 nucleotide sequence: TGCGCCAGCAGTCGTTTCGGGACAGGGGGCCTTGGCCACGAGCAGTACTTC.

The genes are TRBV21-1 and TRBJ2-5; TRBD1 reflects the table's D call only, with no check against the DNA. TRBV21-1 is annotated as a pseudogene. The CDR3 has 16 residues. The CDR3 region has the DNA TGTGCCAGCAGCCCCAGGACAGGGGAGGGCCAAGAGACCCAGTACTTC. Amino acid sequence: CASSPRTGEGQETQYF.

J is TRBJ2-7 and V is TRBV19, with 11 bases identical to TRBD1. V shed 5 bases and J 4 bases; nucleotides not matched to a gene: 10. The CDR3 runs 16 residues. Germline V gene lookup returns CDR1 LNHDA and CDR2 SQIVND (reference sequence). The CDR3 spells CASSARTGGVGYEQYF. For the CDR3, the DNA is TGTGCCAGTAGTGCACGGACAGGGGGCGTAGGGTACGAGCAGTACTTC.

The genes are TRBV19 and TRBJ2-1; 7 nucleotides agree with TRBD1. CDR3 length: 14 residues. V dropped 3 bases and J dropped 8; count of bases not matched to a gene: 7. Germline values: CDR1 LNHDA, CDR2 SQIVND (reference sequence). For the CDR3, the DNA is TGTGCCAGTAGTATTATCTCCGGGACAGATGAGCAGTTCTTC. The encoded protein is CASSIISGTDEQFF.

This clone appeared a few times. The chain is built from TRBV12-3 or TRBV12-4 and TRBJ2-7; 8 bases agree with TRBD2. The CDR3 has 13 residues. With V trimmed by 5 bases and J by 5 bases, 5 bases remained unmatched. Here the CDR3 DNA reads TGTGCCAGCAGTCCAAGTAGCGGGAACGAGCAGTACTTC. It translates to CASSPSSGNEQYF.

CDR3 sequence (DNA): TGCAGCGTTGAGGGGCGACAGCAAGAGACCCAGTACTTC. Amino acid sequence: CSVEGRQQETQYF. The J gene is TRBJ2-5, the V gene TRBV29-1; weak D call: TRBD1 (5 bases). The CDR3 extends over 13 amino acids. CDR1 is SQVTM, CDR2 ANQGSEA, per germline. Trimming left V 3 bases short and J 2 bases short, with 10 bases between.